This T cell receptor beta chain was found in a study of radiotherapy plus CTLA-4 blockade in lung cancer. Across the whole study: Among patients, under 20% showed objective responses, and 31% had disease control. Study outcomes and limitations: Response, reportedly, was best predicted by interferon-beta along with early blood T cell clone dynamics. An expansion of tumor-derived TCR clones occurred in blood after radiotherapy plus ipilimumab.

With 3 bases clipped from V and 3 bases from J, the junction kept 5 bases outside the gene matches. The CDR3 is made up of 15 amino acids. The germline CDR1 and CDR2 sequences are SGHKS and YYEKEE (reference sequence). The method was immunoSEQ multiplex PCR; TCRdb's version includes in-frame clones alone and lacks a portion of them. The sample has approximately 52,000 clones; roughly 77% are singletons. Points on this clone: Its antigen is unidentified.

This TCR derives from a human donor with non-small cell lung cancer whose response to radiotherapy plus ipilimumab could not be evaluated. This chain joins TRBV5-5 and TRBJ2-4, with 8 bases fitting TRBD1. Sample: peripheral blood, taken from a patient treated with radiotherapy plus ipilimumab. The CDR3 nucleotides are TGTGCCAGCAGCTCCAGGGGGCCCGACAAAAACATTCAGTACTTC. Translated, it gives CASSSRGPDKNIQYF.